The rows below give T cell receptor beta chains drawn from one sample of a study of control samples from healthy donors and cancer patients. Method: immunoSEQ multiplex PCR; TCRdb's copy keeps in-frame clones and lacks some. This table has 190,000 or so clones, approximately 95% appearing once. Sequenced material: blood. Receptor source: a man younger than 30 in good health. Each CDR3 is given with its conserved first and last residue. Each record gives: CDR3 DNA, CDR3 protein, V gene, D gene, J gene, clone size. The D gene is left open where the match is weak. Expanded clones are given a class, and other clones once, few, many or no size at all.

DNA: TGCGCCAGCAGCCAACCCTTTTTAAGGGAAGCTTTCTTT; CDR3: CASSQPFLREAFF; V: TRBV4-1; D: NA; J: TRBJ1-1; size: NA
DNA: TGTGCCAGCACCCCGGGGGGGGGACAGGGATTCCATGAGCAGTTCTTC; CDR3: CASTPGGGQGFHEQFF; V: TRBV7-9; D: NA; J: TRBJ2-1; size: once
DNA: TGCGCCAGCAGCCAAGGGGCAGGGCCCTATGGCTACACCTTC; CDR3: CASSQGAGPYGYTF; V: TRBV4-1; D: NA; J: TRBJ1-2; size: once
DNA: TGTGCCAGCAGGGGGAGGGGCCATGCTTTCTTT; CDR3: CASRGRGHAFF; V: TRBV5-6; D: NA; J: TRBJ1-1; size: NA
DNA: TGTGCCAGCAGCTGGACTGCCAAGGGGACCGGGGAGCTGTTTTTT; CDR3: CASSWTAKGTGELFF; V: TRBV3-1/TRBV3-2; D: NA; J: TRBJ2-2; size: NA
DNA: TGTGCCAGCAGTGAAGAGCGCAGGGGGCGGAACGAGCAGTACTTC; CDR3: CASSEERRGRNEQYF; V: TRBV6-1; D: TRBD1; J: TRBJ2-7; size: NA
DNA: TGTGCCACCAGTGTTGACGGGCTAGACAATGAGCAGTTCTTC; CDR3: CATSVDGLDNEQFF; V: TRBV24-1; D: NA; J: TRBJ2-1; size: NA
DNA: TGTGCCATCAGTGATACAGGGGGCACTGAGGATACGCAGTATTTT; CDR3: CAISDTGGTEDTQYF; V: TRBV10-3; D: TRBD1; J: TRBJ2-3; size: NA
DNA: TGCAGTGCCAGAGGACAGGGCGGCTACACCTTC; CDR3: CSARGQGGYTF; V: TRBV20-1; D: TRBD1; J: TRBJ1-2; size: NA
DNA: TGTGCCAGCAGCCCCATTCAGGGGAGAACCGGGGAGCTGTTTTTT; CDR3: CASSPIQGRTGELFF; V: TRBV7-9; D: NA; J: TRBJ2-2; size: NA